Below, 24 T cell receptor beta chains from the same sample are listed, as sequenced in a study of T cells after yellow fever vaccination. MiXCR, applied by TCRdb to the 5' RACE reads, yields one record per CDR3 protein. The data hold around 310,000 distinct CDR3 sequences, with 3% to 4.5% observed a single time. Sequencing was performed on PBMCs, taken 5 days after the yellow fever booster vaccination. These TCRs come from a man between 18 and 35 years old who received the YFV17D yellow fever vaccine.

This clonotype was detected only a few times. The chain is built from TRBV7-9 and TRBJ1-1; 8 positions agree with TRBD1. CDR1 SEHNR and CDR2 FQNEAQ come from the germline V gene (reference sequence). The CDR3 totals 20 residues. Trimming at V came to 1 base and at J to 0 bases, leaving 16 bases not matched to a gene. The CDR3 spells CASSLGRLGQATALNTEAFF. The CDR3 region has the DNA TGTGCCAGCAGCTTAGGCCGTTTGGGACAGGCCACAGCCTTGAACACTGAAGCTTTCTTT.

This clonotype has at least ten counts. The chain employs TRBV7-9 and TRBJ2-1; TRBD1 aligns across 7 bases. Germline V gene lookup returns CDR1 SEHNR and CDR2 FQNEAQ (reference sequence). The CDR3 covers 16 residues. V trimming: 5 bases; J trimming: 4 bases; junction bases outside the gene matches: 11. CDR3 sequence (DNA): TGTGCCAGCAGCCCCGGGACAGCCCGCCTTTACAATGAGCAGTTCTTC. This gives the protein CASSPGTARLYNEQFF.

This clonotype occurred a few times. J is TRBJ1-4 and V is TRBV6-5, with unresolved D. CDR1 and CDR2 (germline): MNHEY, SVGAGI. V was pared by 5 bases and J by 4 bases, with 14 bases between. This CDR3 has 15 amino acids. CDR3 loop: CASSTGGFGNEKLFF. The CDR3 DNA follows: TGTGCCAGCAGTACCGGCGGTTTTGGTAATGAAAAACTGTTTTTT.

This clonotype was counted only a few times. V usage is TRBV29-1 and J usage is TRBJ1-1; D gene unclear. Trimming cost V 2 bases and J 1 base, with 14 bases left between them. From germline, CDR1 is SQVTM and CDR2 ANQGSEA. The CDR3 consists of 15 residues. CDR3 DNA: TGCAGCGTTGAACCCACAGTAAGTTCGAACACTGAAGCTTTCTTT. It is translated as CSVEPTVSSNTEAFF.

This clonotype was seen many times. This rearrangement joins TRBV29-1 to TRBJ1-5, with TRBD1 identical over 9 bases. Germline CDR1 and CDR2: SQVTM and ANQGSEA. The CDR3 runs 14 residues. The J segment lost 5 bases and the V segment lost 4 bases, leaving 6 bases of the junction unmatched. The CDR3 DNA is TGCAGCGTTGGGGGACAGGGTAACGATCAGCCCCAGCATTTT. Residues: CSVGGQGNDQPQHF.

The chain carries TRBV20-1 and TRBJ2-3; 7 bases are shared with TRBD2. The germline V gene has CDR1 DFQATT and CDR2 SNEGSKA (reference sequence). Trimming cost V 3 bases and J 0 bases; bases outside gene matches: 6. There are 15 residues in the CDR3. The CDR3 region has the DNA TGCAGTGCTAGGGGAGGGTTGATGAGCACAGATACGCAGTATTTT. This codes for CSARGGLMSTDTQYF.

Many counts were recorded for this clonotype. The chain has TRBV10-3 and TRBJ2-3; D tentatively fits TRBD1 or TRBD2 (6 bases each). CDR1 ENHRY and CDR2 SYGVKD come from the germline V gene. V was trimmed by 3 bases and J by 2 bases, leaving 15 bases between them. The CDR3 has 16 amino acids. CDR3: CAISEQGGGDTDTQYF. CDR3 in DNA: TGTGCCATCAGTGAACAGGGAGGAGGGGACACAGATACGCAGTATTTT.

This clonotype was counted ten times or more. Compared with germline, one end of the junction differs, possibly owing to a read error. The CDR3: CASSIQETQYF. In DNA, the CDR3 is TGTGCCAGCAGCATCCAAGAGACCCAGTACTTC. This chain uses TRBV5-1 with TRBJ2-5; D is undetermined. There are 11 residues in the CDR3. The germline CDR1 and CDR2 sequences are SGHRS and YFSETQ.

In this sample, this clonotype turned up a few times. The V call is TRBV4-3, the J call TRBJ2-3, with 8 bases fitting TRBD2. The CDR3 runs 16 residues. The germline V gene encodes CDR1 LGHNA and CDR2 YSLEER. The ends lost 0 bases at V and 2 bases at J; junction bases unmatched: 4. CDR3 region: CASSQESGGLTDTQYF. The CDR3, as DNA: TGCGCCAGCAGCCAAGAGAGCGGGGGCCTCACAGATACGCAGTATTTT.

The rearrangement links TRBV14 to TRBJ1-2; a possible D gene is TRBD1 (6 bases). Germline CDR1 is SGHDN and CDR2 is FVKESK. The CDR3 consists of 14 residues. Between the trimmed V and J ends, which lost 5 bases and 3 bases, there was a span of 13 bases. The CDR3, as DNA: TGTGCCAGCAGCGAGGACAGAGCGTACTATGGCTACACCTTC. Its protein is CASSEDRAYYGYTF.

This clonotype occurred a few times. The chain employs TRBV9 and TRBJ1-6, with 9 bases matching TRBD1. The germline CDR1 and CDR2 sequences are SGDLS and YYNGEE. J lost 7 bases, V lost 0 bases, and 2 bases had no gene match. This CDR3 spans 15 amino acids. The CDR3 sequence: CASSVVGQGNSPLHF. CDR3 nucleotide sequence: TGTGCCAGCAGCGTAGTAGGACAGGGGAATTCACCCCTCCACTTT.

This clonotype has a count of ten or more. The chain links TRBV7-9 to TRBJ2-1; 11 bases fit TRBD1. After removal of 5 bases from V and 15 bases from J, the junction contained 9 bases not matched to a gene. Germline V CDR1 and CDR2: SEHNR, FQNEAQ (reference sequence). The CDR3 totals 13 residues. The CDR3 region is CASSLNLGQGAFF. The CDR3 DNA is TGTGCCAGCAGCCTCAACCTTGGACAGGGGGCGTTCTTC. Using reference TRBV7-9 and TRBJ2-1 for the parts outside the CDR3, the full variable domain is DTGVSQNPRHKITKRGQNVTFRCDPISEHNRLYWYRQTLGQGPEFLTYFQNEAQLEKSRLLSDRFSAERPKGSFSTLEIQRTEQGDSAMYLCASSLNLGQGAFFGPGTRLTVL.

This clonotype was seen a few times. This chain links TRBV6-2 or TRBV6-3 with TRBJ2-1; 8 bases are a match to TRBD1. The germline V gene encodes CDR1 MNHEY and CDR2 SVGEGT. With V trimmed by 5 bases and J by 8 bases, 8 bases remained unmatched. The CDR3 runs 14 residues. CDR3 DNA: TGTGCCAGCAGTACCCAGGGGGCCATGGATGAGCAGTTCTTC. Translated, it gives CASSTQGAMDEQFF.

CDR3 sequence: CASSFQRGSREEQFF. The CDR3 DNA is TGCGCCAGCAGCTTCCAGCGGGGGTCCCGGGAAGAGCAGTTCTTC. This rearrangement joins TRBV5-1 to TRBJ2-1, with 8 bases aligning to TRBD2. The CDR3 has 15 residues. Germline trimming cut 2 bases from V and 10 bases from J; bases unmatched to any gene: 11. Germline V gene sequence: CDR1 SGHRS, CDR2 YFSETQ.

This clonotype was recorded at least ten times. The chain links TRBV5-1 to TRBJ2-1, with D perhaps TRBD1 or TRBD2 (6 bases each). This CDR3 has 14 amino acids. In germline, CDR1 is SGHRS, CDR2 YFSETQ. V lost 4 bases to trimming and J lost 1 base, with 9 bases between them. The CDR3 protein is CASSEGGSYNEQFF. DNA of the CDR3: TGCGCCAGCAGCGAGGGGGGTTCCTACAATGAGCAGTTCTTC. Supplemented by reference TRBV5-1 and TRBJ2-1, the full variable domain reads KAGVTQTPRYLIKTRGQQVTLSCSPISGHRSVSWYQQTPGQGLQFLFEYFSETQRNKGNFPGRFSGRQFSNSRSEMNVSTLELGDSALYLCASSEGGSYNEQFFGPGTRLTVL.

This clonotype occurred a few times. The chain couples TRBV25-1 to TRBJ1-2, with D tentatively TRBD1 (5 bases). The CDR3 has 14 amino acids. Trimming took 1 base from V and 6 from J, leaving 12 bases between them. CDR1 is MGHDK, CDR2 SYGVNS, per germline. The CDR3 sequence is CASSELAGRHGYTF. The DNA of the CDR3 is TGTGCCAGCAGTGAATTGGCAGGGAGACATGGCTACACCTTC.

The chain employs TRBV5-1 and TRBJ2-2, with a possible D match to TRBD1 (6 bases). Per the germline V gene, CDR1 is SGHRS and CDR2 is YFSETQ. The CDR3 contains 13 residues. V lost 1 base and J 9 bases, leaving 10 bases between the germline ends. CDR3 protein: CASSLTGTRELFF. The CDR3, as DNA: TGCGCCAGCAGCTTGACAGGGACCAGGGAGCTGTTTTTT. The full variable domain, with the rest looked up from reference TRBV5-1 and TRBJ2-2, is KAGVTQTPRYLIKTRGQQVTLSCSPISGHRSVSWYQQTPGQGLQFLFEYFSETQRNKGNFPGRFSGRQFSNSRSEMNVSTLELGDSALYLCASSLTGTRELFFGEGSRLTVL.

In this sample, this clonotype turned up a few times. V is TRBV7-2 and J is TRBJ2-3; 8 bases line up with TRBD2. J was trimmed by 5 bases and V by 5 bases; bases with no gene match: 9. CDR1 is SGHTA and CDR2 is FQGNSA in the germline V gene. The CDR3 length is 15 residues. The CDR3 DNA follows: TGTGCCAGCAGCAACGGGGGGGCGTCGGGAGATACGCAGTATTTT. Its translation is CASSNGGASGDTQYF.

This chain joins TRBV9 and TRBJ2-6; D unresolved. This CDR3 is built from 18 residues. V lost 0 bases, J lost 0 bases, and 13 bases lay in between. The germline gives CDR1 SGDLS, CDR2 YYNGEE. Here the CDR3 DNA reads TGTGCCAGCAGCGTAGGGATGGCCAGGCTCTCTGGGGCCAACGTCCTGACTTTC. Its translation is CASSVGMARLSGANVLTF.

This clonotype was recorded at least ten times. V is TRBV7-9 and J is TRBJ1-5; weak D call: TRBD1 (5 bases). The V gene lost 1 base and the J gene lost 0 bases, with 13 bases spanning the gap. CDR1 is SEHNR, CDR2 FQNEAQ, per germline (reference sequence). This CDR3 has 17 amino acids. CDR3 region: CASSLVRFGHSNQPQHF. CDR3 DNA: TGTGCCAGCAGCTTAGTAAGGTTTGGACATAGCAATCAGCCCCAGCATTTT. Filled out from reference TRBV7-9 and TRBJ1-5, the complete variable domain reads DTGVSQNPRHKITKRGQNVTFRCDPISEHNRLYWYRQTLGQGPEFLTYFQNEAQLEKSRLLSDRFSAERPKGSFSTLEIQRTEQGDSAMYLCASSLVRFGHSNQPQHFGDGTRLSIL.

The table lists this clonotype with many counts. The chain couples TRBV7-9 to TRBJ2-7; TRBD1 is a possible D gene (5 bases). CDR3 size: 13 residues. The V end lost 1 base, the J end lost 3 bases, and 7 bases lay between the germline ends. Germline CDR1 and CDR2: SEHNR and FQNEAQ (reference sequence). This CDR3 is CASSLGQYYEQYF. As DNA, the CDR3 is TGTGCCAGCAGCTTAGGACAGTACTACGAGCAGTACTTC.

This clonotype was found many times. The rearrangement links TRBV20-1 to TRBJ1-4, with 7 bases matching TRBD1. J lost 5 bases, V lost 3 bases, and 3 bases had no gene match. Germline CDR1 is DFQATT and CDR2 is SNEGSKA (reference sequence). This CDR3 region has 13 residues. CDR3 loop: CSASPRGNEKLFF. The CDR3 nucleotides read TGCAGTGCTAGCCCCAGGGGGAATGAAAAACTGTTTTTT.

The genes are TRBV9 and TRBJ2-3; no definite D call. The germline CDR1 and CDR2 sequences are SGDLS and YYNGEE. The V gene lost 0 bases and the J gene lost 0 bases, with 8 bases spanning the gap. The CDR3 consists of 15 residues. CDR3 amino acids: CASSVDGLSTDTQYF. CDR3 nucleotides: TGTGCCAGCAGCGTAGACGGCCTAAGCACAGATACGCAGTATTTT. Drawing the rest from reference TRBV9 and TRBJ2-3, the complete variable domain is DSGVTQTPKHLITATGQRVTLRCSPRSGDLSVYWYQQSLDQGLQFLIQYYNGEERAKGNILERFSAQQFPDLHSELNLSSLELGDSALYFCASSVDGLSTDTQYFGPGTRLTVL.

This clonotype was found many times. This chain connects TRBV24-1 to TRBJ2-2; D is unresolved. The CDR3 has 15 amino acids. The germline V gene encodes CDR1 KGHDR and CDR2 SFDVKD. V lost 3 bases to trimming and J lost 6 bases, with 13 bases between them. The CDR3 DNA is TGTGCCACCAGTGATGAGAGTAGGACCTCCGGGGAGCTGTTTTTT. It is translated as CATSDESRTSGELFF.